One sample yielded the 12 T cell receptor beta chains listed below, sequenced in a study of cytomegalovirus exposure and HLA in healthy donors. Method: immunoSEQ multiplex PCR; TCRdb's copy keeps in-frame clones and lacks some. The table includes under 300,000 clones, roughly 90% detected once. Sequencing input: PBMCs. Every receptor here comes from a young woman in good health and CMV-seronegative.

CDR3 residues: CATSLQAEELFF. The DNA of the CDR3 is TGTGCGACCAGCTTACAAGCGGAGGAGCTGTTTTTT. This rearrangement joins TRBV7-9 to TRBJ2-2; a possible D gene is TRBD2 (5 bases). CDR3 length: 12 amino acids. Germline CDR1 is SEHNR and CDR2 is FQNEAQ (reference sequence).

This rearrangement joins TRBV5-1 to TRBJ2-5; TRBD1 matches 12 bases. Germline values: CDR1 SGHRS, CDR2 YFSETQ. The CDR3 extends over 16 amino acids. The V and J ends lost 1 base and 5 bases, in that order; junction bases with no gene match: 6. CDR3 loop: CASSLQGTGGTETQYF. The CDR3 DNA follows: TGCGCCAGCAGCTTGCAAGGGACAGGGGGCACCGAGACCCAGTACTTC.

This clone was observed a few times. The rearrangement joins TRBV5-5 to TRBJ2-2; D uncertain. The germline gives CDR1 SGHKS, CDR2 YYEKEE (reference sequence). The CDR3 has 12 residues. V lost 1 base, J lost 6 bases, and 4 bases lay in between. Here the CDR3 reads CASSLSAGELFF. DNA for the CDR3: TGTGCCAGCAGCTTGTCGGCCGGGGAGCTGTTTTTT.

This clone has only one observation. The rearrangement joins TRBV19 to TRBJ1-2, with D perhaps matching TRBD1 (6 bases). Germline CDR1 reads LNHDA; CDR2 reads SQIVND (reference sequence). CDR3 length equals 14 residues. V lost 5 bases to trimming and J lost 4 bases, with 14 bases between them. The CDR3 loop reads CASSSQTGSYGYTF. In DNA, the CDR3 is TGTGCCAGTAGTTCACAAACAGGGAGCTATGGCTACACCTTC. The variable domain in full, with the rest retrieved from reference TRBV19 and TRBJ1-2, is DGGITQSPKYLFRKEGQNVTLSCEQNLNHDAMYWYRQDPGQGLRLIYYSQIVNDFQKGDIAEGYSVSREKKESFPLTVTSAQKNPTAFYLCASSSQTGSYGYTFGSGTRLTVV.

This chain uses TRBV4-1 with TRBJ2-2; 10 bases are a match to TRBD2. Germline CDR1 reads MGHRA; CDR2 reads YSYEKL. The CDR3 length is 15 residues. The V segment lost 4 bases and the J segment 7 bases; nucleotides outside the gene matches: 6. This CDR3 is CASSRHGLADGELFF. The CDR3 DNA is TGCGCCAGCAGCCGTCATGGACTAGCGGACGGGGAGCTGTTTTTT.

This clone appeared once. The DNA of the CDR3 is TGTGCCAGCAGCTTGATAGGCAGGGAGGGATACGAGCAGTACGTC. Translating gives CASSLIGREGYEQYV. This rearrangement joins TRBV5-5 to TRBJ2-7; 7 bases match TRBD2. V shed 1 base, J shed 4 bases, and the junction held 8 bases outside the gene matches. The CDR3 length is 15 residues. Germline V gives CDR1 SGHKS, CDR2 YYEKEE (reference sequence).

CDR3 amino acids: CASSYSVGGNNQPQHF. The DNA of the CDR3 is TGTGCCAGCAGTTACTCCGTCGGCGGAAACAATCAGCCCCAGCATTTT. The chain is built from TRBV6-6 and TRBJ1-5, with D uncertain. CDR1 is MNHNY, CDR2 SVGAGI, per germline (reference sequence). The CDR3 totals 16 residues. With 0 bases removed from V and 3 bases from J, the gap between germline ends came to 12 bases.

This chain links TRBV18 with TRBJ2-7; 10 bases are shared with TRBD1. This CDR3 has 17 amino acids. Germline trimming cut 2 bases from V and 7 bases from J; bases unmatched to any gene: 14. CDR1 is KGHSH and CDR2 is LQKENI in the germline V gene. The DNA of the CDR3 is TGTGCCAGCTCACCATCCGGGACAGGGGAGTTTTTGGGTGAGCAGTACTTC. Its translation is CASSPSGTGEFLGEQYF. The whole variable domain, remainder taken from reference TRBV18 and TRBJ2-7, is NAGVMQNPRHLVRRRGQEARLRCSPMKGHSHVYWYRQLPEEGLKFMVYLQKENIIDESGMPKERFSAEFPKEGPSILRIQQVVRGDSAAYFCASSPSGTGEFLGEQYFGPGTRLTVT.

V and J are TRBV29-1 and TRBJ1-2; D unresolved. CDR3 length equals 12 residues. V was shortened by 7 bases and J by 4 bases, with 13 bases between the two germline ends. Germline lookup yields CDR1 SQVTM and CDR2 ANQGSEA. The CDR3 is CSAVEGGYGYTF. In DNA form, the CDR3 reads TGCAGCGCCGTAGAGGGAGGCTATGGCTACACCTTC.

This rearrangement joins TRBV19 to TRBJ2-7; unclear D gene. The CDR3 totals 13 residues. The ends were cut back, 3 bases at V and 0 bases at J, with 6 bases in the middle. Germline V gives CDR1 LNHDA, CDR2 SQIVND (reference sequence). In DNA form, the CDR3 reads TGTGCCAGTAGTATGGTCAGCTCCTACGAGCAGTACTTC. Translating it yields CASSMVSSYEQYF.

The gene calls are TRBV6-6 and TRBJ1-2; D unresolved. The V and J ends lost 2 bases and 5 bases respectively, with 6 bases between them. CDR1 and CDR2 from the germline V gene are MNHNY and SVGAGI (reference sequence). The CDR3 runs to 12 residues. The CDR3 here is CASSYGQYGYTF. The DNA of the CDR3 is TGTGCCAGCAGTTACGGCCAATATGGCTACACCTTC.

V and J are TRBV27 and TRBJ1-1, with 7 bases fitting TRBD1. V lost 6 bases and J lost 9; bases outside the gene matches: 13. CDR3 size: 14 residues. The germline gives CDR1 MNHEY, CDR2 SMNVEV (reference sequence). CDR3 sequence reads: CASSPGRGPNKAFF. CDR3 in DNA: TGTGCCAGCAGCCCCGGGAGGGGGCCCAACAAAGCTTTCTTT.